Reported below is one TCR beta chain. This entry belongs to a study of blood T cell repertoires in COVID-19. Study context: Sample material is recorded as cDNA or gDNA derived from T cells, B-cell-depleted T cells, or PBMCs.

There are 16 residues in the CDR3. The trim removed 3 bases at V and 0 bases at J, leaving 6 bases unmatched. CDR1 and CDR2 (germline): DFQATT, SNEGSKA (reference sequence). Per the study methods: By means of reference gene primer amplification, nucleated cell counts were estimated. TCRdb's copy holds only in-frame clones and misses some; the assay was immunoSEQ multiplex PCR. That table furnishes V, J and clone size, whereas the DNA furnished D and trimming. The table includes 150,000 to 200,000 clones, nearly 90% detected once. Sequenced sample: peripheral blood. The chain recombines TRBV20-1 with TRBJ1-3; 9 bases map to TRBD1. This clonotype originated in a man in his 60s with active or convalescent COVID-19. CDR3 bases: TGCAGTGCTAGTGGGGACAGGGCCTTCTCTGGAAACACCATATATTTT. It encodes CSASGDRAFSGNTIYF.